This entry features one TCR beta chain sequence. These data belong to a study of blood T cell repertoires in COVID-19. This CDR3 spans 12 amino acids. V was cut by 6 bases and J by 3 bases, with 8 bases left in between. TCRdb's copy holds only in-frame clones and misses some; the assay was immunoSEQ multiplex PCR. This table has around 130,000 clones, roughly three quarters appearing once. The clonotype comes from an older man with acute or convalescent COVID-19. The sequencing sample was made of peripheral blood. The chain combines TRBV12-3 or TRBV12-4 with TRBJ1-2, with TRBD1 as a possible D gene (6 bases). The CDR3 spells CASSYRDYGYTF. In nucleotides, the CDR3 is TGTGCCAGCAGCTACAGGGACTATGGCTACACCTTC.